This entry concerns a single T cell receptor beta chain. This sample was included in a study of blood T cell repertoires in COVID-19. The CDR3 is 15 residues long. The V segment lost 1 base and the J segment 7 bases; nucleotides outside the gene matches: 5. Germline V CDR1 and CDR2: SGHAT, FQNNGV. In the authors' methods: It was from reference gene primer amplification that nucleated cell counts were estimated. Some clones are missing from TCRdb's copy, which holds only in-frame ones; the method was immunoSEQ multiplex PCR. The V and J calls and clone size come from that table; D and trimming were worked out from the DNA. This table holds tens of thousands of clones, around nine tenths found once.

Sequenced sample: peripheral blood. This clonotype was sampled from an elderly man with acute or convalescent COVID-19. The genes are TRBV11-2 and TRBJ1-4; TRBD1 matches 8 bases. The CDR3 here is CASSLGSDRGEKLFF. The CDR3 region has the DNA TGTGCCAGCAGCTTAGGCTCTGACAGGGGTGAAAAACTGTTTTTT.